This TCR beta chain was found in a study of beta chain features in type 1 diabetes. Study-level findings and limits: A closer apparent resemblance between naive, central memory and Treg TCRB repertoires was seen in patients than in healthy donors. Moderate yet significant TCRB CDR3 shortening was seen in Type 1 diabetes patients in all four CD4+ subsets.

Per germline, CDR1 SQVTM and CDR2 ANQGSEA. The CDR3 length is 13 residues. Trimming removed 6 bases from V and 1 base from J; junction bases left unmatched: 5. This clone was counted a few times. What it binds is not known. Isolated RNA was reverse transcribed in full, so expressed TCRB transcripts were sequenced. Only in-frame clones appear in the TCRdb table, and some are missing; sequencing was by immunoSEQ multiplex PCR. The sample includes about 740,000 clones, 10% to 15% of them seen just once. The rearrangement uses TRBV29-1 and TRBJ2-5, with 7 bases matching TRBD2. The TCR sequence derives from a man between 18 and 35 years old with type 1 diabetes. The sample consisted of naive CD4+ T cells from blood. The CDR3 DNA reads TGCAGCGTCGTCAGCGGGATCCAAGAGACCCAGTACTTC. Protein: CSVVSGIQETQYF. The entire variable domain, with the rest obtained from reference TRBV29-1 and TRBJ2-5, is as follows: SAVISQKPSRDICQRGTSLTIQCQVDSQVTMMFWYRQQPGQSLTLIATANQGSEATYESGFVIDKFPISRPNLTFSTLTVSNMSPEDSSIYLCSVVSGIQETQYFGPGTRLLVL.